The 16 T cell receptor beta chains below all came from one sample that was sequenced in a study of shared clonotypes between healthy human individuals. Sequencing used immunoSEQ multiplex PCR; TCRdb keeps in-frame clones, though not all of them. The sample shows 2 million to 2.5 million clones, roughly 95% of them seen only once. CD8 cells classed as naive were CD45RO-negative and positively selected for CCR7, excluding terminally differentiated effector memory CD45RA+ cells. Sequenced sample: naive CD8+ T cells sorted from blood. All receptors come from a man aged 18 to 30 in good health.

This chain links TRBV9 with TRBJ1-2; 9 positions agree with TRBD1. Germline loops: CDR1 SGDLS, CDR2 YYNGEE. CDR3 size: 14 residues. V was clipped by 0 bases and J by 8 bases; unmatched bases: 5. CDR3 in DNA: TGTGCCAGCAGCGTAGCCCGGACAGGGGACGGCTACACCTTC. Translating it yields CASSVARTGDGYTF.

This chain uses TRBV6-5 with TRBJ2-7; TRBD2 might be the D (6 bases). V lost 4 bases and J lost 2, with 12 bases in between. CDR3 length equals 14 residues. The germline CDR1 and CDR2 sequences are MNHEY and SVGAGI. The CDR3 reads CASSSYSGTYEQYF. The CDR3 nucleotides read TGTGCCAGCAGTTCCTATAGCGGTACCTACGAGCAGTACTTC.

The chain combines TRBV11-2 with TRBJ1-4; D is unclear. Germline assignment: CDR1 SGHAT and CDR2 FQNNGV. CDR3 size: 18 residues. Trimming left V 5 bases short and J 1 base short, with 20 bases between. The CDR3 spells CASSPWEPFTITNEKLFF. The DNA for the CDR3 is TGTGCCAGCAGCCCCTGGGAGCCTTTCACGATAACTAATGAAAAACTGTTTTTT.

This chain uses TRBV7-9 with TRBJ1-2; tentatively, D is TRBD1 (6 bases). The CDR3 runs to 15 residues. V was pared by 8 bases and J by 7 bases, with 23 bases between. CDR1 and CDR2 from the germline V gene are SEHNR and FQNEAQ (reference sequence). The CDR3 DNA sequence: TGTGCCAGCGCTGACGCAGGGGCCCGGGCGGTTGGCTACACCTTC. Translated: CASADAGARAVGYTF.

The gene calls are TRBV9 and TRBJ1-4; D gene ambiguous. This CDR3 has 16 amino acids. Looked up from germline, CDR1 is SGDLS and CDR2 is YYNGEE. V lost 3 bases and J lost 0, with 12 bases in between. CDR3 sequence: CASSELVAATNEKLFF. In DNA form, the CDR3 reads TGTGCCAGCAGCGAATTGGTGGCGGCAACTAATGAAAAACTGTTTTTT.

This clone showed up just once. The chain links TRBV7-2 to TRBJ2-7; D call uncertain. The CDR3 runs to 13 residues. Trimming took 5 bases from V and 1 from J, leaving 9 bases between them. Germline V gene data show CDR1 as SGHTA and CDR2 as FQGNSA. CDR3 sequence: CASSVYYSYEQYF. DNA of the CDR3: TGTGCCAGCAGCGTTTATTATTCCTACGAGCAGTACTTC. The variable domain in full, completed from reference TRBV7-2 and TRBJ2-7, reads GAGVSQSPSNKVTEKGKDVELRCDPISGHTALYWYRQSLGQGLEFLIYFQGNSAPDKSGLPSDRFSAERTGGSVSTLTIQRTQQEDSAVYLCASSVYYSYEQYFGPGTRLTVT.

This clone was detected only once. The chain is built from TRBV21-1 and TRBJ1-2; the D call TRBD1 from the table was never checked on the DNA. TRBV21-1 is noted as a pseudogene. The CDR3 sequence is 14 residues long. Here the CDR3 reads CASRAGYRGRVYTF. CDR3 in DNA: TGTGCCAGCAGAGCTGGATACAGGGGGCGCGTCTACACCTTC.

About this clone itself: One end of the junction fails to match germline, which may point to a read error. The chain links TRBV6-5 to TRBJ2-1; perhaps TRBD1 as D (5 bases). Germline V gives CDR1 MNHEY, CDR2 SVGAGI. The CDR3 runs to 15 residues. The CDR3 coding sequence is TGTGCCAGCAGTTACTTGGACGGACACTACTATGAGCAGTTCTTC. It encodes CASSYLDGHYYEQFF.

Concerning this clone itself: Other DNA sequences in this specimen translate into the identical CDR3. This chain joins TRBV7-9 and TRBJ2-5, with D perhaps matching TRBD1 (6 bases). V was clipped by 1 base and J by 5 bases, with 8 bases between them. The CDR3 length is 13 residues. Germline CDR1 is SEHNR and CDR2 is FQNEAQ (reference sequence). The CDR3 nucleotides are TGTGCCAGCAGCTTAGGGGGGCCGGAGACCCAGTACTTC. Translating it yields CASSLGGPETQYF.

This chain links TRBV5-6 with TRBJ2-5; D ambiguous. The CDR3 consists of 15 residues. Trimming took 2 bases from V and 2 from J, leaving 13 bases between them. Germline values: CDR1 SGHDT, CDR2 YYEEEE. DNA for the CDR3: TGTGCCAGCAGCTTTCTAGACGACCCACAAGAGACCCAGTACTTC. It is translated as CASSFLDDPQETQYF.

This clone has only a few counts. The chain couples TRBV7-9 to TRBJ1-2; TRBD1 might be the D (6 bases). Looked up from germline, CDR1 is SEHNR and CDR2 is FQNEAQ (reference sequence). V was shortened by 5 bases and J by 6 bases, with 22 bases between the two germline ends. The CDR3 sequence is 16 residues long. The CDR3 protein is CASSPNHHRDTDGYTF. Written as DNA, the CDR3 is TGTGCCAGCAGCCCAAATCATCACAGGGACACGGATGGCTACACCTTC. Together with reference TRBV7-9 and TRBJ1-2, the CDR3 gives the full variable domain: DTGVSQNPRHKITKRGQNVTFRCDPISEHNRLYWYRQTLGQGPEFLTYFQNEAQLEKSRLLSDRFSAERPKGSFSTLEIQRTEQGDSAMYLCASSPNHHRDTDGYTFGSGTRLTVV.

The chain has TRBV10-2 and TRBJ2-7; 7 nucleotides match TRBD1. Trimming at V came to 6 bases and at J to 3 bases, leaving 2 bases not matched to a gene. Germline lookup yields CDR1 WSHSY and CDR2 SAAADI. This CDR3 spans 12 amino acids. The DNA for the CDR3 is TGCGCCAGCAGGGGACAGAGCTACGAGCAGTACTTC. Protein: CASRGQSYEQYF.

V is TRBV6-1 and J is TRBJ1-2, with TRBD1 matching 7 bases. V trimming: 3 bases; J trimming: 6 bases; junction bases outside the gene matches: 7. Germline CDR1 is MNHNS and CDR2 is SASEGT. CDR3 length equals 14 residues. CDR3 protein: CASSDIGGIDGYTF. The CDR3 DNA reads as TGTGCCAGCAGTGATATAGGGGGCATTGATGGCTACACCTTC.

This clone appeared a single time. The V call is TRBV13, the J call TRBJ2-7; perhaps TRBD1 as D (6 bases). From germline, CDR1 is PRHDT and CDR2 FYEKMQ (reference sequence). The V and J ends lost 5 bases and 2 bases respectively, with 13 bases between them. The CDR3 covers 14 residues. The CDR3 loop is CASSPQGLTYEQYF. In DNA form, the CDR3 reads TGTGCCAGCAGCCCCCAGGGGCTGACCTACGAGCAGTACTTC.

The J gene is TRBJ2-1, the V gene TRBV7-9, with 9 bases lining up with TRBD2. The CDR3 runs 16 residues. Germline CDR1 SEHNR, CDR2 FQNEAQ (reference sequence). J was trimmed by 2 bases and V by 6 bases; bases with no gene match: 8. This chain's CDR3 is CASRNELAGTYNEQFF. For the CDR3, the DNA is TGTGCCAGCAGGAATGAACTAGCGGGCACCTACAATGAGCAGTTCTTC.

The chain carries TRBV5-4 and TRBJ2-1; a weak D match, TRBD2 (6 bases). The CDR3 covers 14 residues. Germline CDR1 SGHNT, CDR2 YYREEE (reference sequence). V gave up 3 bases and J gave up 4 bases, with 11 bases separating them. The CDR3 region is CASSSGLPYNEQFF. For the CDR3, the DNA is TGTGCCAGCAGCTCGGGACTCCCTTACAATGAGCAGTTCTTC.